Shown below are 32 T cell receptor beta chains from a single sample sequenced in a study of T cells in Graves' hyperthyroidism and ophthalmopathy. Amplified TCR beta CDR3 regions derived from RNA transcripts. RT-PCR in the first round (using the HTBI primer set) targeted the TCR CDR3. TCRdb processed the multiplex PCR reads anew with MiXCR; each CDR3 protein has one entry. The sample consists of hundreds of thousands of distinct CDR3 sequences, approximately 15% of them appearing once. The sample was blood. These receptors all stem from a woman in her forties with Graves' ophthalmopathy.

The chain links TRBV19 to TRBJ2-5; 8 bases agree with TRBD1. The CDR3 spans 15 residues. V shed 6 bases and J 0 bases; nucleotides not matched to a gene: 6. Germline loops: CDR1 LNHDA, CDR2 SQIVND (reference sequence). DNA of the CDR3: TGTGCCAGTAGCTCAGGGGGCGTAAACCAAGAGACCCAGTACTTC. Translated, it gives CASSSGGVNQETQYF. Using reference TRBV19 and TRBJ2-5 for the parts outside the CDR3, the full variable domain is DGGITQSPKYLFRKEGQNVTLSCEQNLNHDAMYWYRQDPGQGLRLIYYSQIVNDFQKGDIAEGYSVSREKKESFPLTVTSAQKNPTAFYLCASSSGGVNQETQYFGPGTRLLVL.

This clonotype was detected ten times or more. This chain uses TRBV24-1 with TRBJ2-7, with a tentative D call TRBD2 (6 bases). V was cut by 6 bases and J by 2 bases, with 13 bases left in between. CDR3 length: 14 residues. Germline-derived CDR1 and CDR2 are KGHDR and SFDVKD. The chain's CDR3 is CATSPGGLAYEQYF. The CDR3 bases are TGTGCCACCAGTCCCGGGGGACTTGCCTACGAGCAGTACTTC.

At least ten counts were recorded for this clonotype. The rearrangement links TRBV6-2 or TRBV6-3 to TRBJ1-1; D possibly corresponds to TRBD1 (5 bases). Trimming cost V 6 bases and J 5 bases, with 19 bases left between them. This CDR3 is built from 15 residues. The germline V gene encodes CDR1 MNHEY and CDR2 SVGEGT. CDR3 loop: CASSRGGTRWTEAFF. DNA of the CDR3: TGTGCCAGCAGCCGCGGCGGGACCCGATGGACTGAAGCTTTCTTT.

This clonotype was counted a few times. The CDR3 DNA follows: TGCAGCGTTGAAGGGACTGAAAATCAGCCCCAGCATTTT. Its translation is CSVEGTENQPQHF. The chain links TRBV29-1 to TRBJ1-5; D unresolved. Germline CDR1 is SQVTM and CDR2 is ANQGSEA. The CDR3 has 13 amino acids. The ends were cut back, 1 base at V and 4 bases at J, with 8 bases in the middle.

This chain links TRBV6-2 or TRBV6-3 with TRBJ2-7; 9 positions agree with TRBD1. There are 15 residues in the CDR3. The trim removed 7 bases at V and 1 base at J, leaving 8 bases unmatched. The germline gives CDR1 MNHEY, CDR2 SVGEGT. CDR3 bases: TGTGCCAGCACATCCCTTGGACAGGGGTCCTACGAGCAGTACTTC. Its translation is CASTSLGQGSYEQYF.

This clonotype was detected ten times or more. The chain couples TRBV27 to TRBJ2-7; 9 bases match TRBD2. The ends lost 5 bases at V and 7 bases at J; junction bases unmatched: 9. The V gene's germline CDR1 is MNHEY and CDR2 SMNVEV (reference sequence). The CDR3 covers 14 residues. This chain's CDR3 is CASSVAGAPGEQYF. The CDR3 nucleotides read TGTGCCAGCAGTGTAGCGGGAGCCCCTGGGGAGCAGTACTTC.

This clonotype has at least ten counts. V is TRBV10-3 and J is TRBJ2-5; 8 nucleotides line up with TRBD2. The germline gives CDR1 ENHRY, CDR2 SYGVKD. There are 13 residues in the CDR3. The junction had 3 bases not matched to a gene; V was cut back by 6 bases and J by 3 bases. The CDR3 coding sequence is TGTGCCATCAGAGAGCGGGAGAAAGAGACCCAGTACTTC. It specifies CAIREREKETQYF.

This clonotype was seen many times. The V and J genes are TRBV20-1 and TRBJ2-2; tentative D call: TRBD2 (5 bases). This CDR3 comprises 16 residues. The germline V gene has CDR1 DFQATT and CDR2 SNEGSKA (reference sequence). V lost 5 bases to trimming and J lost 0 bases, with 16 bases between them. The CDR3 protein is CSAPTREATNTGELFF. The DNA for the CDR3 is TGCAGTGCTCCCACTAGAGAGGCAACGAACACCGGGGAGCTGTTTTTT.

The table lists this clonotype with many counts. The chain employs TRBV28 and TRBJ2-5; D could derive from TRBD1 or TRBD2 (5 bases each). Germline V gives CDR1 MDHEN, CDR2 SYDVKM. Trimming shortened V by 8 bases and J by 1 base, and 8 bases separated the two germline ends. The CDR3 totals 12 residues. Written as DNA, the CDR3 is TGTGCCAGCGCGAGGGGCCAAGAGACCCAGTACTTC. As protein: CASARGQETQYF.

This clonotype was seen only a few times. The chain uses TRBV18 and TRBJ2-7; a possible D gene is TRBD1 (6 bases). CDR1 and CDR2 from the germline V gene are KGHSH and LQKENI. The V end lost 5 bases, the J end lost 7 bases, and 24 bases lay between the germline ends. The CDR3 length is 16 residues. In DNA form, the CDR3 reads TGTGCCAGCTCATCGCCAACCCTCATAACAGGGCGGGAGCAGTACTTC. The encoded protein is CASSSPTLITGREQYF.

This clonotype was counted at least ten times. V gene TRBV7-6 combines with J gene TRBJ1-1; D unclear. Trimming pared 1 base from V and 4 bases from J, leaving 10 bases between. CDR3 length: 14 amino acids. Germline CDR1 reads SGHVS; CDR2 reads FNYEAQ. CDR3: CASSLEEGSTEAFF. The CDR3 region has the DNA TGTGCCAGCAGCTTAGAGGAGGGTTCCACTGAAGCTTTCTTT.

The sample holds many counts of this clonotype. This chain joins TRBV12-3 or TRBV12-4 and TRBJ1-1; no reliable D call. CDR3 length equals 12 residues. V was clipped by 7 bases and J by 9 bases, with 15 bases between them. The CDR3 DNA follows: TGTGCCAGCACCTCCGCGGAGGCTCAAGCTTTCTTT. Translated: CASTSAEAQAFF.

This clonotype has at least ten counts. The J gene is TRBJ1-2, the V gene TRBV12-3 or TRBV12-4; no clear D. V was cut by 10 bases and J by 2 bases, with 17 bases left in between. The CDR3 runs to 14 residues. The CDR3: CATTPSTVNYGYTF. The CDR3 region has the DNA TGTGCCACCACCCCCTCCACAGTAAACTATGGCTACACCTTC.

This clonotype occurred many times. The CDR3, as DNA: TGTGCCAGCAGTGAAGGGGGACAGGAATTTTATGGCTACACCTTC. This gives the protein CASSEGGQEFYGYTF. The chain couples TRBV25-1 to TRBJ1-2; 8 nucleotides agree with TRBD1. This CDR3 is 15 amino acids long. Germline V gene data show CDR1 as MGHDK and CDR2 as SYGVNS. V shed 2 bases, J shed 5 bases, and the junction held 7 bases outside the gene matches.

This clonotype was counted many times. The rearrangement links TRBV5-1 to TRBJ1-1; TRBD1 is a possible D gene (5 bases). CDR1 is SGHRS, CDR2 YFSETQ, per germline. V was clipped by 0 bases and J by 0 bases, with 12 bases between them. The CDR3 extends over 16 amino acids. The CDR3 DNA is TGCGCCAGCAGCTTGGGTCAGGGAATCATGAACACTGAAGCTTTCTTT. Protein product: CASSLGQGIMNTEAFF.

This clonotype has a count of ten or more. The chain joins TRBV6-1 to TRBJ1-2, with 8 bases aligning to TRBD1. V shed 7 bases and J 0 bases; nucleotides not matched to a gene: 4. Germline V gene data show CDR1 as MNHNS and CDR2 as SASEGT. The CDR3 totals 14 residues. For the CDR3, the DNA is TGTGCCAGCATCACGGGACAGGCTAACTATGGCTACACCTTC. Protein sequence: CASITGQANYGYTF.

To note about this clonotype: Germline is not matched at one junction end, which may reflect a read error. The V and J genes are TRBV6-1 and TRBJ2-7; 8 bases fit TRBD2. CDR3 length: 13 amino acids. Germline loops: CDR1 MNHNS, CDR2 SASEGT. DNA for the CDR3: TGTGCCGGCAGGCGGGAGGCCCCCCACGAGCAGTACTTC. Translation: CAGRREAPHEQYF.

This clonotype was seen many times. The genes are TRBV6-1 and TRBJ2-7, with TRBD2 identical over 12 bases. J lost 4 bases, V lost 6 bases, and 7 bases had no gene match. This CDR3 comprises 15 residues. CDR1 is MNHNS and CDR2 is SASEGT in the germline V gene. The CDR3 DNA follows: TGTGCCAGCAGCCCACGGACTAGCGGGACTTACGAGCAGTACTTC. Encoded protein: CASSPRTSGTYEQYF.

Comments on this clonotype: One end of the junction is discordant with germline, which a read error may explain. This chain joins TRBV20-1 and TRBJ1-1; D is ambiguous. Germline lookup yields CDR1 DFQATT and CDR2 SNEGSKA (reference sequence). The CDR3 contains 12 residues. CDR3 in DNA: TGCAATGCTAGGAGAATGAACACTGAAGCTTTCTTT. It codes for CNARRMNTEAFF.

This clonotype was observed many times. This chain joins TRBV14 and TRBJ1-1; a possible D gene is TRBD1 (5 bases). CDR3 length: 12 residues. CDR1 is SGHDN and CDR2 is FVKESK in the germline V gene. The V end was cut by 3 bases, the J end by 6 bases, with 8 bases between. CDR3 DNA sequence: TGTGCCAGCAGCCAGAGGGGCTCTGAAGCTTTCTTT. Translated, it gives CASSQRGSEAFF.

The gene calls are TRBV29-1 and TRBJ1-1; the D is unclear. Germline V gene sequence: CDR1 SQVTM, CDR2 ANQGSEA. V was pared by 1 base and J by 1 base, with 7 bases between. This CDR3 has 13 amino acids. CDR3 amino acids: CSVEGRPNTEAFF. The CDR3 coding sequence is TGCAGCGTTGAAGGCAGACCGAACACTGAAGCTTTCTTT.

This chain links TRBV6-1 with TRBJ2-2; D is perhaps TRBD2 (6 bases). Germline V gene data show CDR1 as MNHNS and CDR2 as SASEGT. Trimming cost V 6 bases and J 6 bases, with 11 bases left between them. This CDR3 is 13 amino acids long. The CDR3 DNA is TGTGCCAGCAGCACGCGGGAACCCGGGGAGCTGTTTTTT. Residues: CASSTREPGELFF.

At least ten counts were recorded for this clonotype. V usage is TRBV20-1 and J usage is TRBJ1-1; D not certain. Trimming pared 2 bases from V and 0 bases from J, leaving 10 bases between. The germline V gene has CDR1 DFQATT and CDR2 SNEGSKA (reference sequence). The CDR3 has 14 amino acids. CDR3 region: CSARPGFMNTEAFF. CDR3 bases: TGCAGTGCTAGACCCGGATTTATGAACACTGAAGCTTTCTTT.

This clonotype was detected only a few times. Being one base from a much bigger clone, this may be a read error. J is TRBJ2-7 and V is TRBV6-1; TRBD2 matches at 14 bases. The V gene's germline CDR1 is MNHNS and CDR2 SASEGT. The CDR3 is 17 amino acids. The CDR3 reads CASRRLAGGLFQGERYF. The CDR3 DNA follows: TGTGCCAGCAGGAGACTAGCGGGAGGGCTTTTTCAGGGGGAGCGGTACTTC.

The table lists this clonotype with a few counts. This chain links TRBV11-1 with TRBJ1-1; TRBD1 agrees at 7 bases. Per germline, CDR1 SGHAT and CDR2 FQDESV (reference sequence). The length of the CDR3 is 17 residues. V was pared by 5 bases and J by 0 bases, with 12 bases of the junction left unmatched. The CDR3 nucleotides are TGTGCCAGCAGCGGGGGAGAGACAGGGACAATGAACACTGAAGCTTTCTTT. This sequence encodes CASSGGETGTMNTEAFF.

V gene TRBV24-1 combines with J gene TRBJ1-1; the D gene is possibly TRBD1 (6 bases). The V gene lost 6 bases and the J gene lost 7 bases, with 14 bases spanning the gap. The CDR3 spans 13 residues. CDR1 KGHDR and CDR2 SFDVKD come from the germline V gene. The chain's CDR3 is CATSMGARGEAFF. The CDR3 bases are TGTGCCACCAGTATGGGGGCGCGGGGTGAAGCTTTCTTT.

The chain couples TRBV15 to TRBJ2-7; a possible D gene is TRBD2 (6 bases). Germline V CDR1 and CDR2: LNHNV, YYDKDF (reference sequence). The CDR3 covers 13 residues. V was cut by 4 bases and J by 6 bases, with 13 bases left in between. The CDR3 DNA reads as TGTGCCACCAGCACGGGGGAGCTTCTCGAGCAGTACTTC. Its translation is CATSTGELLEQYF.

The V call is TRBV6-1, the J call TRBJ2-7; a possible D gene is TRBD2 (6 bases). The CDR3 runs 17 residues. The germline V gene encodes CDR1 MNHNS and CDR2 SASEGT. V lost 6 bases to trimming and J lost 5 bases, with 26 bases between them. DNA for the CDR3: TGTGCCAGCAGCTCTTCAATTCGGAGGGCCGTATCGGACGAGCAGTACTTC. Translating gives CASSSSIRRAVSDEQYF.

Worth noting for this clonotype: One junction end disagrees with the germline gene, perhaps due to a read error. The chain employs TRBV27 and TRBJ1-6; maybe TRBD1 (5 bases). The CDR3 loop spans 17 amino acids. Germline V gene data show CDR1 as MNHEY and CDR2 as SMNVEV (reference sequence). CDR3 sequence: CANSLGYWGGYNSPLHF. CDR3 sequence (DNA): TGTGCCAACAGTTTAGGATATTGGGGGGGCTATAATTCACCCCTCCACTTT.

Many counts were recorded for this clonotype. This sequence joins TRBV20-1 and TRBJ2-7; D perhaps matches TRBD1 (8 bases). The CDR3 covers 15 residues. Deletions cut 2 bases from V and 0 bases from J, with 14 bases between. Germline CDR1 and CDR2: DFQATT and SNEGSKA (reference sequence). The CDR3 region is CSARKNRGGSYEQYF. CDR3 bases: TGCAGTGCTAGAAAAAACAGGGGGGGCTCCTACGAGCAGTACTTC.

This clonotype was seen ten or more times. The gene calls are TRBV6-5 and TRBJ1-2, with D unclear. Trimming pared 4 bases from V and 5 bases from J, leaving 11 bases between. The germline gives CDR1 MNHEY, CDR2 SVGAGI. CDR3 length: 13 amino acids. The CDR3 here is CASSSAYNYGYTF. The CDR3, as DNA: TGTGCCAGCAGTTCCGCCTATAATTATGGCTACACCTTC.

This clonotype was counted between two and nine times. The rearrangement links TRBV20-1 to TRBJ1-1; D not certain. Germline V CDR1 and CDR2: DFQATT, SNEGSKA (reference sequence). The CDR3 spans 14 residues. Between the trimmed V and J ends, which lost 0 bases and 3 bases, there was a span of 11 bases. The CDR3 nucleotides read TGCAGTGCTAGAGACTTGCCAAGGGACACTGAAGCTTTCTTT. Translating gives CSARDLPRDTEAFF.